The rows below give T cell receptor beta chains drawn from one sample of a study of low-dose radiotherapy and immunotherapy resistance in tumors. TCRdb reprocessed the reads via MiXCR and lists one record per CDR3 protein. The data contain 65,000 to 85,000 distinct CDR3 sequences, around a sixth of them singletons. The source material was PBMCs, sampled after low-dose radiotherapy plus immunotherapy. The receptors originated from a male donor with prostate cancer. The conserved cysteine and the conserved F or W are not part of the CDR3 here.

J: TRBJ1-6; V: TRBV20-1; CDR3: SASFGTDLNSPLH
J: TRBJ2-7; V: TRBV18; CDR3: ASTPRDSYEQY
J: TRBJ2-7; V: TRBV5-4; CDR3: ASSLGGRERNEQY
J: TRBJ2-1; V: TRBV27; CDR3: ASSFGGGGHYNEQF
J: TRBJ1-5; V: TRBV10-3; CDR3: AISEPGQGAWQPQH
J: TRBJ2-7; V: TRBV3-1; CDR3: ASSQASPYEQY
J: TRBJ1-1; V: TRBV18; CDR3: ASSPIRGLETEAF
J: TRBJ2-1; V: TRBV7-9; CDR3: ASSFGGLYNEQF
J: TRBJ1-1; V: TRBV6-2/TRBV6-3; CDR3: ASSRRPGTVMNTEAF
J: TRBJ2-7; V: TRBV9; CDR3: ASSLGLAGRYEQY